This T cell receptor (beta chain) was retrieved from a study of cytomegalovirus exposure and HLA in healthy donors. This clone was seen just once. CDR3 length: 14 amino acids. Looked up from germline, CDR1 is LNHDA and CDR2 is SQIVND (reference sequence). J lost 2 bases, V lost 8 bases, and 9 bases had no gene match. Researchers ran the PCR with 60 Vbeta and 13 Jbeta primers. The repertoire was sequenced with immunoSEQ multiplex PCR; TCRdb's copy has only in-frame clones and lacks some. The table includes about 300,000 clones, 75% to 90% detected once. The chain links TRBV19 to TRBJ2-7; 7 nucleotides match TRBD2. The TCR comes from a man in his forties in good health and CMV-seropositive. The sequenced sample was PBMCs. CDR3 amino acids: CASGESGEPYEQYF. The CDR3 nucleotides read TGTGCCAGTGGAGAAAGCGGGGAACCCTACGAGCAGTACTTC.